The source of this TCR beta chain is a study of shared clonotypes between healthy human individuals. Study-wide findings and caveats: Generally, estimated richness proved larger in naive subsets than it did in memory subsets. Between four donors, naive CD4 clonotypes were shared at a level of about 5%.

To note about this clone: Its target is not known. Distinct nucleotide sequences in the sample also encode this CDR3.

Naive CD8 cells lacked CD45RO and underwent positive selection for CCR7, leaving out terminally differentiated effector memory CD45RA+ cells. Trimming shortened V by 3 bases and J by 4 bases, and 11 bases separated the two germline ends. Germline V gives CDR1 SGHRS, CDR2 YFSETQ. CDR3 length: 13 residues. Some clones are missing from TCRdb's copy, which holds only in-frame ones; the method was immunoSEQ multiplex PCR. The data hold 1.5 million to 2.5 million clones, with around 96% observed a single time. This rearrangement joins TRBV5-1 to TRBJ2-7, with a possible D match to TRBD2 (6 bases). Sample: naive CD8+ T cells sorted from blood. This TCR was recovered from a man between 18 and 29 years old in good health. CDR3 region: CASSWGTSYEQYF. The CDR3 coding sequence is TGCGCCAGCAGCTGGGGGACTTCGTACGAGCAGTACTTC. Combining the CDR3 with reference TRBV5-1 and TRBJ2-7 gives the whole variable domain KAGVTQTPRYLIKTRGQQVTLSCSPISGHRSVSWYQQTPGQGLQFLFEYFSETQRNKGNFPGRFSGRQFSNSRSEMNVSTLELGDSALYLCASSWGTSYEQYFGPGTRLTVT.